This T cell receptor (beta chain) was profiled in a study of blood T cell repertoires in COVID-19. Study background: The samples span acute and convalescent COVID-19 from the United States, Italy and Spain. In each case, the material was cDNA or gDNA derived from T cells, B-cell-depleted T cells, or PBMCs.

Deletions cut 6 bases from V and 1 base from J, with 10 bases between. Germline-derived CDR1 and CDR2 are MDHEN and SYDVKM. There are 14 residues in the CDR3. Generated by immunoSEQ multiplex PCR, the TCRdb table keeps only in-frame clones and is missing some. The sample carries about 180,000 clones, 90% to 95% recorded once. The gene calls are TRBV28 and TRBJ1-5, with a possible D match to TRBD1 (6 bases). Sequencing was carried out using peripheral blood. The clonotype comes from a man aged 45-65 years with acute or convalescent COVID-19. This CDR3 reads CASRGGLSNQPQHF. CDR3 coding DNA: TGTGCCAGCAGGGGGGGGCTAAGCAATCAGCCCCAGCATTTT.